This TCR beta chain was retrieved from a study of cytomegalovirus exposure and HLA in healthy donors. On this clone itself: Antigen: not known.

Study-level findings and limits: A missense variant in DCLRE1C was later tied to TCR beta V- and J-gene trimming. An ancestry cluster, one associated with Asian ancestry, reportedly showed fewer N-insertions than the approximately 670-donor mean in a later analysis. In a later analysis, parvovirus B19, influenza, CMV and Epstein-Barr virus appeared linked to several top co-occurrence clusters.

Healthy donors of bone marrow made up the group. Germline-derived CDR1 and CDR2 are KGHSH and LQKENI. This CDR3 has 16 residues. A multiplex PCR was run with 60 Vbeta primers and 13 Jbeta primers. Clones were sequenced by immunoSEQ multiplex PCR, and TCRdb holds only the in-frame ones, with some missing. The repertoire includes about 88,000 clones, 85% to 90% of them detected once, and 2.3% sits in the top ten. Sequenced: PBMCs. The clonotype comes from a man younger than 35 in good health and CMV-seronegative. The chain uses TRBV18 and TRBJ2-5; 7 bases match TRBD1. The J call could be wrong; TRBJ2-7 is a better fit for the DNA end. The CDR3 DNA reads TGTGCCAGCTCAACCTTACAGGGGAGCAGCTCGGGCGAGCAGTACTTC. Protein product: CASSTLQGSSSGEQYF.